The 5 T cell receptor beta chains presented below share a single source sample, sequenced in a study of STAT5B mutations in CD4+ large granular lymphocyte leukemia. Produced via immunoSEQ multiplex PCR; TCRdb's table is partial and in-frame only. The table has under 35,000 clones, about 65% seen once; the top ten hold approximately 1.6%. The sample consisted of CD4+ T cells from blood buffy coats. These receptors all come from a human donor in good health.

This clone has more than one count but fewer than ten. The CDR3 loop reads CASSSGPGNNYGYTF. The CDR3, as DNA: TGTGCCAGCAGCTCTGGGCCGGGTAATAACTATGGCTACACCTTC. The V call is TRBV7-3, the J call TRBJ1-2, with D unresolved. Germline CDR1 is SGHTA and CDR2 is FQGTGA. CDR3 size: 15 residues. Trimming left V 4 bases short and J 1 base short, with 13 bases between.

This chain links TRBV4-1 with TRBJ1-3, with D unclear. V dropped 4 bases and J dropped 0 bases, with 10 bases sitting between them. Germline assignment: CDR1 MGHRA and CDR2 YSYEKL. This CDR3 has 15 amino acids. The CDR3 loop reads CASSLTASSGNTIYF. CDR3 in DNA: TGCGCCAGCAGCCTAACAGCGAGCTCTGGAAACACCATATATTTT.

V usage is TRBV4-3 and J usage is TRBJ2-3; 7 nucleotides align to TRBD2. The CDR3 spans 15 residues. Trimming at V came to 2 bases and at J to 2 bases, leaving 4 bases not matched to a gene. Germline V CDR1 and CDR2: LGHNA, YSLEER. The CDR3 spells CASSQRGGDTDTQYF. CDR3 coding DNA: TGCGCCAGCAGCCAACGCGGGGGAGACACAGATACGCAGTATTTT.

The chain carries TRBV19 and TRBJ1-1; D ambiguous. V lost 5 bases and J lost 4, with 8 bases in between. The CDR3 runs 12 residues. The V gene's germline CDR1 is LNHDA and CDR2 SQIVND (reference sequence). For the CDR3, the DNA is TGTGCCAGTAGTTTCCTGGGCACTGAAGCTTTCTTT. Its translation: CASSFLGTEAFF.

As DNA, the CDR3 is TGTGCCAGTATCTATAGCACAGATACGCAGTATTTT. Its translation: CASIYSTDTQYF. The chain has TRBV27 and TRBJ2-3, with D uncertain. Trimming shortened V by 9 bases and J by 0 bases, and 7 bases separated the two germline ends. The CDR3 length is 12 residues. Germline V CDR1 and CDR2: MNHEY, SMNVEV (reference sequence).